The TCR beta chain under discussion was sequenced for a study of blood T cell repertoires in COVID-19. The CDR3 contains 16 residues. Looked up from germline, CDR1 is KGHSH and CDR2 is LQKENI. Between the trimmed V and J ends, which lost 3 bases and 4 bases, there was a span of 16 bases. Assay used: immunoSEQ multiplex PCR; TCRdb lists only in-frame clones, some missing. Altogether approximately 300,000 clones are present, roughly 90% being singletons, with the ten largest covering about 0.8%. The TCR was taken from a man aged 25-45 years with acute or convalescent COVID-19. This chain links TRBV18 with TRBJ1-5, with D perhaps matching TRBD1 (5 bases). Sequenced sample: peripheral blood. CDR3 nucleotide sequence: TGTGCCAGCTCACCTTCTACGGGGGTCGGGAATCAGCCCCAGCATTTT. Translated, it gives CASSPSTGVGNQPQHF. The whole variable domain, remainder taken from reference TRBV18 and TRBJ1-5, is NAGVMQNPRHLVRRRGQEARLRCSPMKGHSHVYWYRQLPEEGLKFMVYLQKENIIDESGMPKERFSAEFPKEGPSILRIQQVVRGDSAAYFCASSPSTGVGNQPQHFGDGTRLSIL.